The 31 T cell receptor beta chains below all came from one sample that was sequenced in a study of T cells in Graves' hyperthyroidism and ophthalmopathy. The source material, RNA transcripts, was used to amplify TCR beta CDR3 regions. HTBI primers drove first-round RT-PCR of the TCR CDR3. Each CDR3 protein is one row after TCRdb ran MiXCR on the multiplex PCR reads. The sample contains about 360,000 distinct CDR3 sequences, about 13% of which appear only once. Sequenced material: blood. The source is a man between 25 and 39 years old with Graves' hyperthyroidism that later progressed to Graves' ophthalmopathy.

A note on this clonotype: This could be a read error, since a much larger clone is one nucleotide away. The chain combines TRBV6-9 with TRBJ2-7; D gene unclear. The CDR3 spans 14 residues. Between the trimmed V and J ends, which lost 3 bases and 3 bases, there was a span of 12 bases. The germline V gene has CDR1 MNHGY and CDR2 SVAAGI. This CDR3 reads CASSYRPGFYEQYF. The CDR3 DNA reads as TGTGCCAGCAGTTACCGGCCTGGCTTCTACGAGCAGTACTTC.

The table lists this clonotype with a few counts. This chain connects TRBV28 to TRBJ1-2, with 7 bases fitting TRBD1. Trimming at V came to 5 bases and at J to 8 bases, leaving 20 bases not matched to a gene. The CDR3 contains 17 residues. Germline CDR1 reads MDHEN; CDR2 reads SYDVKM. DNA for the CDR3: TGTGCCAGCAGTCCCCGTGGAGGGGGCGCCCCCCTATTCGGCTACACCTTC. This encodes CASSPRGGGAPLFGYTF.

This rearrangement joins TRBV4-1 to TRBJ1-5; D perhaps matches TRBD1 (5 bases). The germline gives CDR1 MGHRA, CDR2 YSYEKL. CDR3 length equals 16 residues. V was shortened by 4 bases and J by 7 bases, with 20 bases between the two germline ends. The CDR3 bases are TGCGCCAGCAGCCTCACCAAGGGGCAGGGAGGCCAGCCCCAGCATTTT. It yields the protein CASSLTKGQGGQPQHF.

This clonotype occurred many times. The CDR3 reads CASSVPEVPEAFF. DNA of the CDR3: TGTGCCAGCAGTGTTCCCGAGGTGCCTGAAGCTTTCTTT. The chain carries TRBV2 and TRBJ1-1; D is undetermined. The CDR3 runs to 13 residues. The V and J ends lost 4 bases and 6 bases respectively, with 12 bases between them. Germline V lookup: CDR1 SNHLY, CDR2 FYNNEI.

V and J are TRBV4-1 and TRBJ1-6; a possible D gene is TRBD1 (5 bases). The CDR3 sequence is 15 residues long. The germline V gene has CDR1 MGHRA and CDR2 YSYEKL. The V gene lost 5 bases and the J gene lost 10 bases, with 18 bases spanning the gap. For the CDR3, the DNA is TGCGCCAGCAGCAAGGGAAGGGGCTACCAATCACCCCTCCACTTT. It is translated as CASSKGRGYQSPLHF.

Written as DNA, the CDR3 is TGTGCCAGTAGTATCTATCGGGAGTATGAGACCCAGTACTTC. Protein product: CASSIYREYETQYF. The rearrangement joins TRBV19 to TRBJ2-5; D perhaps matches TRBD2 (6 bases). CDR1 and CDR2 (germline): LNHDA, SQIVND (reference sequence). The CDR3 spans 14 residues. The V end lost 3 bases, the J end lost 5 bases, and 13 bases lay between the germline ends.

This clonotype was counted at least ten times. CDR3 residues: CASSPTGGADTEAFF. CDR3 bases: TGTGCCAGCAGCCCGACAGGGGGCGCAGACACTGAAGCTTTCTTT. The J gene is TRBJ1-1, the V gene TRBV11-1, with 10 bases matching TRBD1. Trimming took 5 bases from V and 3 from J; bases not matched to a gene: 6. The CDR3 sequence is 15 residues long. The germline CDR1 and CDR2 sequences are SGHAT and FQDESV (reference sequence).

This clonotype has ten or more counts. This chain links TRBV28 with TRBJ1-1; 10 nucleotides line up with TRBD1. Germline V gene lookup returns CDR1 MDHEN and CDR2 SYDVKM. J gave up 6 bases and V 6 bases, and 4 bases lay outside the gene matches. This CDR3 is 13 amino acids long. The CDR3: CASRTTGGPEAFF. The CDR3 nucleotides read TGTGCCAGCAGGACGACAGGGGGCCCTGAAGCTTTCTTT.

This clonotype came up many times. V and J are TRBV6-2 or TRBV6-3 and TRBJ1-5; 7 bases are a match to TRBD1. The V segment lost 1 base and the J segment 3 bases; nucleotides outside the gene matches: 6. Germline V lookup: CDR1 MNHEY, CDR2 SVGEGT. The length of the CDR3 is 16 residues. The CDR3 region is CASSYFMGQNNQPQHF. In nucleotides, the CDR3 is TGTGCCAGCAGTTACTTTATGGGACAGAACAATCAGCCCCAGCATTTT.

The chain recombines TRBV19 with TRBJ1-3; a weak D match, TRBD1 (5 bases). V was cut by 5 bases and J by 4 bases, with 18 bases left in between. This CDR3 has 16 residues. CDR1 LNHDA and CDR2 SQIVND come from the germline V gene (reference sequence). CDR3 sequence (DNA): TGTGCCAGTAGTCTCCCCGGCCAGGGTAACGGAAACACCATATATTTT. Its protein is CASSLPGQGNGNTIYF.

A few counts support this clonotype. The chain links TRBV5-1 to TRBJ2-3, with 9 bases matching TRBD1. This CDR3 contains 16 residues. Looked up from germline, CDR1 is SGHRS and CDR2 is YFSETQ. V lost 9 bases, J lost 1 base, and 12 bases stayed unmatched. The CDR3 loop reads CATQLDRTGGTDTQYF. For the CDR3, the DNA is TGCGCCACCCAGCTAGATAGGACAGGGGGCACAGATACGCAGTATTTT.

In its sample, this clonotype was seen a few times. DNA for the CDR3: TGTGCCAGCAGCTTAGGGTCTAGCGGGGAAACCTACGAGCAGTACTTC. Protein product: CASSLGSSGETYEQYF. This chain links TRBV7-6 with TRBJ2-7; 9 bases are shared with TRBD2. The CDR3 totals 16 residues. Germline V lookup: CDR1 SGHVS, CDR2 FNYEAQ. V dropped 1 base and J dropped 2; count of bases not matched to a gene: 6.

This clonotype was counted between two and nine times. The V and J genes are TRBV5-8 and TRBJ2-2; 16 bases line up with TRBD2. Germline loops: CDR1 SGHTS, CDR2 YDEGEE. Trimming took 4 bases from V and 5 from J; bases not matched to a gene: 11. The CDR3 has 19 amino acids. The CDR3 region has the DNA TGTGCCAGCAGCAACCCGGGACTAGCGGGGGGGCGTATTACCGGGGAGCTGTTTTTT. Translated: CASSNPGLAGGRITGELFF.

The V call is TRBV6-2 or TRBV6-3, the J call TRBJ2-7, with a weak D call TRBD2 (7 bases). V lost 0 bases, J lost 6 bases, and 18 bases lay in between. Germline V gene data show CDR1 as MNHEY and CDR2 as SVGEGT. This CDR3 has 16 amino acids. CDR3 nucleotide sequence: TGTGCCAGCAGTTACTCGGTCCGAGGGGGGGGCCGCGAGCAGTACTTC. Its protein product is CASSYSVRGGGREQYF.

CDR3 sequence: CASSVDSGVTGELFF. The CDR3 DNA reads TGTGCCAGCAGTGTCGACTCAGGGGTCACCGGGGAGCTGTTTTTT. The chain employs TRBV5-4 and TRBJ2-2, with a tentative D call TRBD1 (6 bases). Per the germline V gene, CDR1 is SGHNT and CDR2 is YYREEE (reference sequence). This CDR3 region has 15 residues. Trimming took off 5 bases at V and 4 bases at J, with 15 bases between the two ends. The full variable domain, in which reference TRBV5-4 and TRBJ2-2 provide the parts outside the CDR3, is ETGVTQSPTHLIKTRGQQVTLRCSSQSGHNTVSWYQQALGQGPQFIFQYYREEENGRGNFPPRFSGLQFPNYSSELNVNALELDDSALYLCASSVDSGVTGELFFGEGSRLTVL.

This clonotype was seen repeatedly, ten times or more. The V gene is TRBV13, the J gene TRBJ1-1, with TRBD1 identical over 7 bases. The germline gives CDR1 PRHDT, CDR2 FYEKMQ (reference sequence). This CDR3 region has 14 residues. The trim removed 5 bases at V and 4 bases at J, leaving 7 bases unmatched. The CDR3 nucleotides are TGTGCCAGCAGCGAGTACAGGGGTGTCACTGAAGCTTTCTTT. Translated, it gives CASSEYRGVTEAFF. Full variable domain (missing parts from reference TRBV13 and TRBJ1-1): AAGVIQSPRHLIKEKRETATLKCYPIPRHDTVYWYQQGPGQDPQFLISFYEKMQSDKGSIPDRFSAQQFSDYHSELNMSSLELGDSALYFCASSEYRGVTEAFFGQGTRLTVV.

The sample holds many counts of this clonotype. CDR3 sequence reads: CASSFGTNTGELFF. CDR3 bases: TGCGCCAGCAGCTTCGGGACTAACACCGGGGAGCTGTTTTTT. The V gene is TRBV5-1, the J gene TRBJ2-2; TRBD2 is a possible D gene (6 bases). With 2 bases removed from V and 2 bases from J, the gap between germline ends came to 7 bases. Germline V gene lookup returns CDR1 SGHRS and CDR2 YFSETQ. The CDR3 loop spans 14 amino acids.

This clonotype was seen more than once but under ten times. The V and J genes are TRBV19 and TRBJ2-5; 8 bases line up with TRBD2. The CDR3 is 14 residues long. CDR1 is LNHDA, CDR2 SQIVND, per germline (reference sequence). V lost 8 bases and J lost 4; bases outside the gene matches: 9. CDR3 residues: CASSHGGGPETQYF. CDR3 nucleotides: TGTGCCAGTTCCCACGGCGGGGGGCCAGAGACCCAGTACTTC. The full variable domain, with the rest looked up from reference TRBV19 and TRBJ2-5, is DGGITQSPKYLFRKEGQNVTLSCEQNLNHDAMYWYRQDPGQGLRLIYYSQIVNDFQKGDIAEGYSVSREKKESFPLTVTSAQKNPTAFYLCASSHGGGPETQYFGPGTRLLVL.

This clonotype was seen at least ten times. J is TRBJ1-1 and V is TRBV30; D is ambiguous. The CDR3 is 11 amino acids. Germline lookup yields CDR1 GTSNPN and CDR2 SVGIG (reference sequence). Trimming pared 1 base from V and 10 bases from J, leaving 10 bases between. The CDR3 DNA reads as TGTGCCTGGAGTGCGACTGGTGGAGCTTTCTTT. Its translation is CAWSATGGAFF.

This clonotype was seen many times. V and J are TRBV5-5 and TRBJ1-2, with a weak D call TRBD1 (5 bases). Between the trimmed V and J ends, which lost 1 base and 0 bases, there was a span of 10 bases. Germline loops: CDR1 SGHKS, CDR2 YYEKEE (reference sequence). There are 15 residues in the CDR3. The CDR3: CASSLRQSPNYGYTF. Written as DNA, the CDR3 is TGTGCCAGCAGCTTGCGACAGTCTCCTAACTATGGCTACACCTTC.

This clonotype was counted a few times. This rearrangement joins TRBV19 to TRBJ2-2; D gene ambiguous. From germline, CDR1 is LNHDA and CDR2 SQIVND (reference sequence). The CDR3 length is 13 residues. Trimming pared 3 bases from V and 4 bases from J, leaving 6 bases between. CDR3 amino acids: CASSMRPTGELFF. In nucleotides, the CDR3 is TGTGCCAGTAGTATGAGGCCCACCGGGGAGCTGTTTTTT.

This clonotype was observed a few times. The genes are TRBV5-1 and TRBJ2-7; tentatively, D is TRBD1 (6 bases). The germline V gene encodes CDR1 SGHRS and CDR2 YFSETQ. Trimming cost V 0 bases and J 2 bases, with 15 bases left between them. The CDR3 runs 16 residues. The CDR3 is CASSLAMGRGTYEQYF. The CDR3, as DNA: TGCGCCAGCAGCTTGGCCATGGGAAGGGGGACCTACGAGCAGTACTTC.

Only a few counts were recorded for this clonotype. J is TRBJ2-6 and V is TRBV6-1; 15 bases are shared with TRBD2. Germline lookup yields CDR1 MNHNS and CDR2 SASEGT. The CDR3 sequence is 17 residues long. Trimming at V came to 6 bases and at J to 3 bases, leaving 3 bases not matched to a gene. CDR3 bases: TGTGCCAGCAGCGCGGGACTAGCGGGGGGTGGGGCCAACGTCCTGACTTTC. Encoded protein: CASSAGLAGGGANVLTF.

At least ten counts were recorded for this clonotype. The chain combines TRBV27 with TRBJ2-7; TRBD1 aligns across 10 bases. V lost 10 bases to trimming and J lost 5 bases; unmatched junction nucleotides: 17. This CDR3 is built from 16 residues. Germline V gives CDR1 MNHEY, CDR2 SMNVEV (reference sequence). The CDR3 DNA follows: TGTGCCACCAAGCCCGAGGGGACAGGGGTTTTGGACGAGCAGTACTTC. Translating gives CATKPEGTGVLDEQYF.

V and J are TRBV27 and TRBJ2-1; D not resolved. Germline V gives CDR1 MNHEY, CDR2 SMNVEV (reference sequence). Trimming left V 5 bases short and J 5 bases short, with 10 bases between. The CDR3 is made up of 13 amino acids. The CDR3: CASSVDIHNEQFF. The CDR3 nucleotides are TGTGCCAGCAGTGTTGACATCCACAATGAGCAGTTCTTC.

This clonotype showed up just a few times. The CDR3 sequence: CASSIGTGDYGYTF. The CDR3 coding sequence is TGTGCCAGTAGTATAGGAACCGGAGACTATGGCTACACCTTC. This sequence joins TRBV19 and TRBJ1-2; D call uncertain. CDR3 length: 14 residues. Germline CDR1 reads LNHDA; CDR2 reads SQIVND (reference sequence). Trimming took 1 base from V and 3 from J, leaving 9 bases between them.

This clonotype appeared many times. The chain uses TRBV2 and TRBJ2-3; possibly TRBD2 for D (5 bases). CDR1 SNHLY and CDR2 FYNNEI come from the germline V gene. The CDR3 contains 13 residues. Trimming took off 6 bases at V and 2 bases at J, with 9 bases between the two ends. The DNA for the CDR3 is TGTGCCAGCAGAGAGGACTTCACAGATACGCAGTATTTT. Residues: CASREDFTDTQYF.

In its sample, this clonotype was seen many times. The chain links TRBV5-5 to TRBJ2-3, with 7 nucleotides matching TRBD1. V dropped 3 bases and J dropped 2; count of bases not matched to a gene: 3. This CDR3 contains 14 residues. CDR1 is SGHKS, CDR2 YYEKEE, per germline (reference sequence). CDR3 protein: CASSSGQLTDTQYF. The CDR3, as DNA: TGTGCCAGCAGCTCGGGACAGCTCACAGATACGCAGTATTTT.

There are many counts of this clonotype. The chain couples TRBV7-9 to TRBJ1-1; no definite D call. From germline, CDR1 is SEHNR and CDR2 FQNEAQ (reference sequence). V lost 8 bases and J 10 bases, leaving 20 bases between the germline ends. The CDR3 consists of 13 residues. This CDR3 reads CASAKSQVSGAFF. DNA for the CDR3: TGTGCCAGCGCGAAAAGCCAGGTTTCGGGAGCTTTCTTT.

This clonotype was seen more than once but under ten times. This chain links TRBV5-1 with TRBJ2-7; TRBD1 aligns across 7 bases. The length of the CDR3 is 15 residues. In germline, CDR1 is SGHRS, CDR2 YFSETQ. The J segment lost 1 base and the V segment lost 4 bases, leaving 8 bases of the junction unmatched. The DNA of the CDR3 is TGCGCCAGCAGCCCAGGGGACAGCCTTTCCTACGAGCAGTACTTC. Translated: CASSPGDSLSYEQYF. Full variable domain (outside the CDR3, taken from reference TRBV5-1 and TRBJ2-7): KAGVTQTPRYLIKTRGQQVTLSCSPISGHRSVSWYQQTPGQGLQFLFEYFSETQRNKGNFPGRFSGRQFSNSRSEMNVSTLELGDSALYLCASSPGDSLSYEQYFGPGTRLTVT.

This chain connects TRBV20-1 to TRBJ1-1; the D is unclear. The CDR3 has 10 amino acids. V was trimmed by 5 bases and J by 9 bases, leaving 10 bases between them. Germline V CDR1 and CDR2: DFQATT, SNEGSKA (reference sequence). This CDR3 reads CSAVDGQAFF. CDR3 DNA: TGCAGTGCTGTGGACGGTCAAGCTTTCTTT.